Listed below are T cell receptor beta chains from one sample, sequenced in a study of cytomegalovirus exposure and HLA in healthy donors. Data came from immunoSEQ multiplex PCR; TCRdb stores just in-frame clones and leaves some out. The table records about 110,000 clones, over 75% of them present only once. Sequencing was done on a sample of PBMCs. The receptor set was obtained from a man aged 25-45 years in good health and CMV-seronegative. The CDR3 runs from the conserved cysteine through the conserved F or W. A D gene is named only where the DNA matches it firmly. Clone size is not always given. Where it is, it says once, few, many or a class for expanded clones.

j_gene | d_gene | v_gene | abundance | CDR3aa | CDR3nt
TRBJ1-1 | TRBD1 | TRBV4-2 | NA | CASSQAEGQGNTEAFF | TGTGCCAGCAGCCAAGCAGAGGGACAGGGTAACACTGAAGCTTTCTTT
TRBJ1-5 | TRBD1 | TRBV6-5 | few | CASSPGQGGQPQHF | TGTGCCAGCAGCCCTGGACAGGGTGGTCAGCCCCAGCATTTT
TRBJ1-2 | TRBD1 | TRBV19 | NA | CASIGTGGNGYTF | TGTGCCAGTATCGGGACAGGGGGCAATGGCTACACCTTC
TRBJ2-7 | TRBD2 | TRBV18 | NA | CASSPRGGNYEQYF | TGTGCCAGCTCACCACGCGGGGGGAATTACGAGCAGTACTTC
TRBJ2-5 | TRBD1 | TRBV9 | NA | CASSLGQGPRTQYF | TGTGCCAGCAGCCTAGGACAGGGCCCCAGAACCCAGTACTTC
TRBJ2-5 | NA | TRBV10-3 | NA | CAISDGEAQETQYF | TGTGCCATCAGTGACGGGGAGGCCCAAGAGACCCAGTACTTC
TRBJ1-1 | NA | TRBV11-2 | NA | CASSLDLGADTEAFF | TGTGCCAGCAGCTTAGATCTTGGGGCGGATACTGAAGCTTTCTTT
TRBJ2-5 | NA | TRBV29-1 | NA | CSVVGSRARETQYF | TGCAGCGTTGTTGGGTCCAGGGCCCGAGAGACCCAGTACTTC
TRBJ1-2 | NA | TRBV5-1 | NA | CASSLVTNYGYTF | TGCGCCAGCAGCTTGGTCACTAACTATGGCTACACCTTC
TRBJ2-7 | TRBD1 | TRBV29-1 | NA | CSVTTGSSYEQYF | TGCAGCGTTACGACAGGGAGCTCCTACGAGCAGTACTTC
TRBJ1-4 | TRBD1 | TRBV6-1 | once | CASSEFRTGNEKLFF | TGTGCCAGCAGTGAATTTCGGACAGGGAATGAAAAACTGTTTTTT
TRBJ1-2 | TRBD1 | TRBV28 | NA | CASSPRQGRNGYTF | TGTGCCAGCAGTCCGAGACAGGGCAGGAATGGCTACACCTTC
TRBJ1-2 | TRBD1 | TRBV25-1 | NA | CASTGGVYGYTF | TGTGCAAGTACAGGGGGCGTCTATGGCTACACCTTC
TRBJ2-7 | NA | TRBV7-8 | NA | CASSSTKTTYEQYF | TGTGCCAGCAGCTCAACTAAAACTACCTACGAGCAGTACTTC
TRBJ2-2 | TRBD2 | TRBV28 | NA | CASSYPSGRAPGELFF | TGTGCCAGCAGCTACCCTAGCGGGAGGGCCCCCGGGGAGCTGTTTTTT
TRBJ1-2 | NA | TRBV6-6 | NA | CASTRELYGYTF | TGTGCCAGCACAAGAGAGCTCTATGGCTACACCTTC
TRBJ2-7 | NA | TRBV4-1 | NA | CASSQRQMSSYEQYF | TGCGCCAGCAGCCAAAGACAGATGAGCTCCTACGAGCAGTACTTC
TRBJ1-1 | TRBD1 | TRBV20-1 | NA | CSASGTVEAFF | TGCAGTGCTAGCGGGACAGTTGAAGCTTTCTTT
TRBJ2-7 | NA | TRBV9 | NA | CASSEGQDYEQYF | TGTGCCAGCAGCGAGGGACAAGACTACGAGCAGTACTTC
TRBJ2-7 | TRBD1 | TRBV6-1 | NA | CASNYPGQGPYEQYF | TGTGCCAGCAACTATCCGGGACAGGGGCCCTACGAGCAGTACTTC
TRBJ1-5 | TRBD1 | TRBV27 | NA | CASSWGQGNQPQHF | TGTGCCAGCAGTTGGGGACAGGGCAATCAGCCCCAGCATTTT
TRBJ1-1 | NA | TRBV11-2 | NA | CASSWIQGNTEAFF | TGTGCCAGCAGCTGGATACAGGGGAACACTGAAGCTTTCTTT
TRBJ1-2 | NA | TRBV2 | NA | CASSEVTRGYGYTF | TGTGCCAGCAGTGAAGTTACAAGGGGCTATGGCTACACCTTC
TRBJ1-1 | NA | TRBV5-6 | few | CASTPRDLTEAFF | TGTGCCAGCACCCCGCGGGACCTCACTGAAGCTTTCTTT
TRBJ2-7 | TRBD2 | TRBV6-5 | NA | CASSLPRSGGYEQYF | TGTGCCAGCAGTCTACCTAGGTCGGGAGGTTACGAGCAGTACTTC
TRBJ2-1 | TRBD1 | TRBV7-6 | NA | CASSSPGSGTGNEQFF | TGTGCCAGCAGCTCCCCTGGGTCAGGGACAGGAAATGAGCAGTTCTTC
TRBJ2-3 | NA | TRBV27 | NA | CASSSGNTQYF | TGTGCCAGCAGTTCAGGGAATACGCAGTATTTT
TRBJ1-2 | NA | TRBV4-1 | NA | CASSQGEGTTYGYTF | TGCGCCAGCAGCCAAGGGGAGGGAACCACCTATGGCTACACCTTC
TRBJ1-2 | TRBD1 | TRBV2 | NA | CASSATGGPTTYYGYTF | TGTGCCAGCAGTGCGACAGGGGGCCCTACCACATACTATGGCTACACCTTC
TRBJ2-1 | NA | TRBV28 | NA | CASSLIGGNNEQFF | TGTGCCAGCAGTTTAATTGGCGGGAACAATGAGCAGTTCTTC
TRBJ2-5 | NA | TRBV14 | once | CASSQPRGTQYF | TGTGCCAGCAGCCAACCTCGGGGGACCCAGTACTTC
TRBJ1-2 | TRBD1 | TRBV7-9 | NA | CASSSDRGHGYTF | TGTGCCAGCAGCTCGGACAGGGGGCATGGCTACACCTTC
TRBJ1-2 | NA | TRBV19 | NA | CASSIEARGGYTF | TGTGCCAGTAGTATAGAGGCCCGAGGGGGCTACACCTTC
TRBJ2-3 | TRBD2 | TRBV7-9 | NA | CASSLLLAGAADTQYF | TGTGCCAGCAGCTTACTACTAGCGGGAGCCGCAGATACGCAGTATTTT
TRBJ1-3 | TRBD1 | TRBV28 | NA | CASRGQGFLNTIYF | TGTGCCAGCAGGGGACAGGGGTTTTTGAACACCATATATTTT
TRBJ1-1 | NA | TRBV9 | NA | CASSVSEGEAFF | TGTGCCAGCAGCGTATCTGAGGGAGAGGCTTTCTTT
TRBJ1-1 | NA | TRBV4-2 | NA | CASSQAETASYTEAFF | TGTGCCAGCAGCCAAGCTGAGACAGCCTCCTACACTGAAGCTTTCTTT
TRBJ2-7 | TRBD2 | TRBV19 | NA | CASAGGYEQYF | TGTGCCAGTGCGGGGGGCTACGAGCAGTACTTC
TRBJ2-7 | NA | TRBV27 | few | CASSFTPGGLEQYF | TGTGCCAGCAGTTTTACCCCCGGAGGGCTCGAGCAGTACTTC
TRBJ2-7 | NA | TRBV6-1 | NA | CASSEGGGASDEQYF | TGTGCCAGCAGTGAAGGGGGGGGCGCTTCAGACGAGCAGTACTTC
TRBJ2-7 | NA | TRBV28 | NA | CASSLTLAYYEQYF | TGTGCCAGCAGTTTAACCCTAGCGTACTACGAGCAGTACTTC
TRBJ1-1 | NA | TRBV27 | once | CASSLKAEMNTEAFF | TGTGCCAGCAGTTTAAAGGCGGAAATGAACACTGAAGCTTTCTTT
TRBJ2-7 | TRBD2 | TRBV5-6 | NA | CASSFGRSGRGTYEQYF | TGTGCCAGCAGCTTCGGCAGATCAGGGAGGGGAACCTACGAGCAGTACTTC
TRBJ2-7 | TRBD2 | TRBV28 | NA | CACRGRGRSYEQYF | TGTGCCTGCCGAGGGAGGGGTAGGTCCTACGAGCAGTACTTC
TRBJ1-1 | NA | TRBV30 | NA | CAWGLWAGEAFF | TGTGCCTGGGGACTATGGGCGGGCGAAGCTTTCTTT
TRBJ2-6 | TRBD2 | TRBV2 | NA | CASSLTFPGLAVTGANVLTF | TGTGCCAGCAGCCTGACGTTTCCGGGACTAGCGGTAACTGGGGCCAACGTCCTGACTTTC
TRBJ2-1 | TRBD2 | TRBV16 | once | CASSLGASGGATEQFF | TGTGCCAGCAGCCTAGGGGCAAGCGGGGGGGCAACCGAGCAGTTCTTC